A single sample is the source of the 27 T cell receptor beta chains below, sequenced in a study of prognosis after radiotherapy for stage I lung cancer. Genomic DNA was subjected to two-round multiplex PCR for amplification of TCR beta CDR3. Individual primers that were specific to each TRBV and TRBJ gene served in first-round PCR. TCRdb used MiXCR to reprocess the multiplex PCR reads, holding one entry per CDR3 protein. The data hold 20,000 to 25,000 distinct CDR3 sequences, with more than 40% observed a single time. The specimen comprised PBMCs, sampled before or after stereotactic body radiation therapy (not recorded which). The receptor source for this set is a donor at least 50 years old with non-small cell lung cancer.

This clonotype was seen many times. For the CDR3, the DNA is TGTGCCAGCAGCTACGGACCCCTGGTGACTGAAGCTTTCTTT. Its protein product is CASSYGPLVTEAFF. The chain links TRBV27 to TRBJ1-1; unclear D gene. CDR1 is MNHEY and CDR2 is SMNVEV in the germline V gene (reference sequence). Trimming took 6 bases from V and 5 from J, leaving 16 bases between them. This CDR3 is 14 amino acids long.

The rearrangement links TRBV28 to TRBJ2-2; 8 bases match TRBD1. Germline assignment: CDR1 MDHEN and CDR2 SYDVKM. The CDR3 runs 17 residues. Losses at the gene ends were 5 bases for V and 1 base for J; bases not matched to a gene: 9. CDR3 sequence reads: CASSPLTGVLNTGELFF. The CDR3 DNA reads TGTGCCAGCAGTCCATTGACAGGGGTACTGAACACCGGGGAGCTGTTTTTT.

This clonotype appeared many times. Written as DNA, the CDR3 is TGCAGCGTTCTGGGACTAGCGGGAGACGAGCAGTACTTC. It is translated as CSVLGLAGDEQYF. V usage is TRBV29-1 and J usage is TRBJ2-7; 14 bases are a match to TRBD2. The CDR3 has 13 amino acids. The germline CDR1 and CDR2 sequences are SQVTM and ANQGSEA. The J segment lost 5 bases and the V segment lost 5 bases, leaving 2 bases of the junction unmatched.

The DNA of the CDR3 is TGTGCCAGCAGTACCCAGGGTTACGAGCAGTACTTC. It translates to CASSTQGYEQYF. The V call is TRBV2, the J call TRBJ2-7; D may be TRBD1 (5 bases). This CDR3 is 12 amino acids long. CDR1 and CDR2 from the germline V gene are SNHLY and FYNNEI. V was shortened by 5 bases and J by 4 bases, with 9 bases between the two germline ends. Looking up the rest from reference TRBV2 and TRBJ2-7 gives the full variable domain: EPEVTQTPSHQVTQMGQEVILRCVPISNHLYFYWYRQILGQKVEFLVSFYNNEISEKSEIFDDQFSVERPDGSNFTLKIRSTKLEDSAMYFCASSTQGYEQYFGPGTRLTVT.

The chain's CDR3 is CASRPATNSYNEQFF. The CDR3, as DNA: TGTGCCAGCCGCCCGGCGACTAACTCCTACAATGAGCAGTTCTTC. The gene calls are TRBV27 and TRBJ2-1; maybe TRBD2 (5 bases). V gave up 8 bases and J gave up 0 bases, with 14 bases separating them. Germline lookup yields CDR1 MNHEY and CDR2 SMNVEV (reference sequence). There are 15 residues in the CDR3.

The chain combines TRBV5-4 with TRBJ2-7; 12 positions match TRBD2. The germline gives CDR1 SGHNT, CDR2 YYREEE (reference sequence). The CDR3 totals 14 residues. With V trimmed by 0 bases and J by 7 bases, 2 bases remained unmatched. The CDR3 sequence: CASSLELAGGEQYF. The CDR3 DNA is TGTGCCAGCAGCTTGGAACTAGCGGGAGGAGAGCAGTACTTC.

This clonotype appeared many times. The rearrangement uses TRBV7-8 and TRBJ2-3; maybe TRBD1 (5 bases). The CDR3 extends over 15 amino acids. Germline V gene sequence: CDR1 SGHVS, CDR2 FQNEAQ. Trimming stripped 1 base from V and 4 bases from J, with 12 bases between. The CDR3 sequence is CASSLVDTAADTQYF. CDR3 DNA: TGTGCCAGCAGCTTAGTGGACACAGCCGCAGATACGCAGTATTTT.

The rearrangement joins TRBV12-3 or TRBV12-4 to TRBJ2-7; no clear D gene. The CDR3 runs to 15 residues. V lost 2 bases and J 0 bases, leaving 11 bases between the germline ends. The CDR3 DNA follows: TGTGCCAGCAGTTTATCCGACTTACACTCCTACGAGCAGTACTTC. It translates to CASSLSDLHSYEQYF.

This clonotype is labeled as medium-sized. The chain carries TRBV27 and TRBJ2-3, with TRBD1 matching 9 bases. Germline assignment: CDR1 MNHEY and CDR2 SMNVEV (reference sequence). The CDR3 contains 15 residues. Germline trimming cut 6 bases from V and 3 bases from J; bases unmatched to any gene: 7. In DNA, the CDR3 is TGTGCCAGCAGAAAGGGACAGGGTATGACAGATACGCAGTATTTT. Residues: CASRKGQGMTDTQYF.

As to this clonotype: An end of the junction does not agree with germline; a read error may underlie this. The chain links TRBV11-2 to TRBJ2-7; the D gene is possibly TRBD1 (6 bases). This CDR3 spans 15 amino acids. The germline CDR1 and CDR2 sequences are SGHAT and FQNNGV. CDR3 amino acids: CASSQGRGLTYDQYF. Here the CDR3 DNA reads TGTGCCAGCAGCCAGGGCAGGGGCCTCACCTACGATCAGTACTTC.

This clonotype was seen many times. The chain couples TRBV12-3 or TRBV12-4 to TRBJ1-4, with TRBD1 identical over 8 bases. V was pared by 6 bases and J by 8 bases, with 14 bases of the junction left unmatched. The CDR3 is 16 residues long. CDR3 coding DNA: TGTGCCAGCAGCCGACCCTACCCTACAGGGGGGGAAAAACTGTTTTTT. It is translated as CASSRPYPTGGEKLFF.

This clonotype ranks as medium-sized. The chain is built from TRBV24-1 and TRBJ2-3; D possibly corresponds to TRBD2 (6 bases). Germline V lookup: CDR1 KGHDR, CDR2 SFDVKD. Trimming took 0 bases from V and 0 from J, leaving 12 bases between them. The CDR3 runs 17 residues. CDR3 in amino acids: CATSDLDTGSSTDTQYF. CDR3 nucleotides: TGTGCCACCAGTGATTTGGATACCGGGAGCAGCACAGATACGCAGTATTTT.

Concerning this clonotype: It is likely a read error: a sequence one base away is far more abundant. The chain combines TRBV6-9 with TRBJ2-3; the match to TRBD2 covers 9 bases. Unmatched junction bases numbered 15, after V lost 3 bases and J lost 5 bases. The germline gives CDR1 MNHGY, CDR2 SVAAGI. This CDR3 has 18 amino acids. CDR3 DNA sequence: TGTGCCAGCAGTTACCCGATGTCCCTAGCGGGGTGGGTAGATACGCAGTATTTT. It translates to CASSYPMSLAGWVDTQYF.

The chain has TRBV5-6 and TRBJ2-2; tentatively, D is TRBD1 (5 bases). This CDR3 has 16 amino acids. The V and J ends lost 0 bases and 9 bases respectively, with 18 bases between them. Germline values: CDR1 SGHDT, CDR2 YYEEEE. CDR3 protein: CASSLGQGADTWELFF. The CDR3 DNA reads TGTGCCAGCAGCTTGGGGCAAGGGGCCGATACCTGGGAGCTGTTTTTT. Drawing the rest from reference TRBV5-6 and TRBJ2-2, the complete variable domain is DAGVTQSPTHLIKTRGQQVTLRCSPKSGHDTVSWYQQALGQGPQFIFQYYEEEERQRGNFPDRFSGHQFPNYSSELNVNALLLGDSALYLCASSLGQGADTWELFFGEGSRLTVL.

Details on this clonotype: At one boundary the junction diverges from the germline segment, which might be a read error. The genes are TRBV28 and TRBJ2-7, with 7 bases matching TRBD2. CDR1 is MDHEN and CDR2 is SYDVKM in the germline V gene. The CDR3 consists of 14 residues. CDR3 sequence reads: CASTRTIGRYEQYF. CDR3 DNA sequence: TGTGCTAGCACTCGAACTATCGGGAGGTACGAGCAGTACTTC.

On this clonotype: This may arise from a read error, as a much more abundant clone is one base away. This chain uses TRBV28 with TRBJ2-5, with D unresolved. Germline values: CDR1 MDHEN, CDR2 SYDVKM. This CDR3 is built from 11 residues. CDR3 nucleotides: TGTGCCGGCAGCTCCTTCGGTCTTAAGTACTTC. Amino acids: CAGSSFGLKYF.

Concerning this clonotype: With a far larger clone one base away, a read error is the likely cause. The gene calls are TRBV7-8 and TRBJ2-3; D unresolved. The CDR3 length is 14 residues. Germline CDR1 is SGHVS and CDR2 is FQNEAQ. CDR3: CVSRPTAGSDTQYF. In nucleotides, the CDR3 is TGTGTCAGCAGACCCACTGCAGGCTCAGATACGCAGTATTTT.

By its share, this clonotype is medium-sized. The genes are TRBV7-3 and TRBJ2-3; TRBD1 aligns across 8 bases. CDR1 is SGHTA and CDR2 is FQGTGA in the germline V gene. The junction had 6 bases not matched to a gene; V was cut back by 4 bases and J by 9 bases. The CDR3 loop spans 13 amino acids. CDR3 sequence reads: CASSSDRGSTQYF. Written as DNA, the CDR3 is TGTGCCAGCAGCTCTGACAGGGGAAGCACGCAGTATTTT.

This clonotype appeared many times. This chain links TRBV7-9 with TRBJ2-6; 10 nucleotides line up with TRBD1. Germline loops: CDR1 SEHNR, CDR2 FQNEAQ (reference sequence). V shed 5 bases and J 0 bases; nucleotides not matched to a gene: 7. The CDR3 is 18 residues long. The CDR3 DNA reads TGTGCCAGCAGCAAGACAGGGGGCCTACCCTCTGGGGCCAACGTCCTGACTTTC. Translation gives CASSKTGGLPSGANVLTF.

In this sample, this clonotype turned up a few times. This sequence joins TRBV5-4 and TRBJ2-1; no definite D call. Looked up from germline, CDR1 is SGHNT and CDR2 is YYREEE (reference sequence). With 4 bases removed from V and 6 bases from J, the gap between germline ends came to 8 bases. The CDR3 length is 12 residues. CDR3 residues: CASSPYPNEQFF. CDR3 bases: TGTGCCAGCAGCCCCTACCCCAATGAGCAGTTCTTC.

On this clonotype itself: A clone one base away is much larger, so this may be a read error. CDR3 coding DNA: TGTGCCAGCAGCCCCCCGGGGGAATGGGAAGGCTACACCTTC. This codes for CASSPPGEWEGYTF. The chain is built from TRBV7-9 and TRBJ1-2, with D maybe TRBD1 (5 bases). The CDR3 has 14 residues. The germline V gene encodes CDR1 SEHNR and CDR2 FQNEAQ (reference sequence). The V and J ends lost 5 bases and 8 bases respectively, with 18 bases between them.

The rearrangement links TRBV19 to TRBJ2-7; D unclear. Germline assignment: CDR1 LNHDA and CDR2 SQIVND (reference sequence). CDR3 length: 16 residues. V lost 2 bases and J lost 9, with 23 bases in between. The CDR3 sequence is CASSILPGPDPHPQYF. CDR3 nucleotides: TGTGCCAGTAGTATATTACCAGGACCAGACCCTCACCCGCAGTACTTC.

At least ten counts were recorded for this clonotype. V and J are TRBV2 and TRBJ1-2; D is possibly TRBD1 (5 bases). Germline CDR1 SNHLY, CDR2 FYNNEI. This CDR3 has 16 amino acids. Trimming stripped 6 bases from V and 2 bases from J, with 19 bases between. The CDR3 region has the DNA TGTGCCAGCAGCCCCATGGACGGATGGGGGAACTATGGCTACACCTTC. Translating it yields CASSPMDGWGNYGYTF.

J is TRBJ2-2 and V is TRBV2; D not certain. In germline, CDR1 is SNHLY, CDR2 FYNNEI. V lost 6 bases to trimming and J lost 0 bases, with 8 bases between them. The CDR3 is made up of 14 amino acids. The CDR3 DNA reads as TGTGCCAGCAGCGTCGATGCGAACACCGGGGAGCTGTTTTTT. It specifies CASSVDANTGELFF.

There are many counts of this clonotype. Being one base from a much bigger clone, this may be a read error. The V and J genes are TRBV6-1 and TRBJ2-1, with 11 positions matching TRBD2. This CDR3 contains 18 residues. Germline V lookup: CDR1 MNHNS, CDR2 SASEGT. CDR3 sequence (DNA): TGTGCCAGCAGCACCGGAGGACTAGCGGGCAGCTCCCACAATGAGCAGTTCTTC. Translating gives CASSTGGLAGSSHNEQFF.

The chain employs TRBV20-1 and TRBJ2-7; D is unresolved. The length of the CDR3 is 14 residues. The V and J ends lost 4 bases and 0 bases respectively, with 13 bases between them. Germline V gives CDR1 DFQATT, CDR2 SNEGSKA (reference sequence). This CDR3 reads CSAKGTVVSYEQYF. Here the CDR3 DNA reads TGCAGTGCTAAAGGAACGGTAGTCTCCTACGAGCAGTACTTC.

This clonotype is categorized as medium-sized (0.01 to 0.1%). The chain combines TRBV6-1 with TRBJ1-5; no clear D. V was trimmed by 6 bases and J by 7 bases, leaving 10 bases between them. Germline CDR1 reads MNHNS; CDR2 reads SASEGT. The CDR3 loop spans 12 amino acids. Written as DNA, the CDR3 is TGTGCCAGCAGGCCCCAAGAACAGCCCCAGCATTTT. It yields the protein CASRPQEQPQHF.